Reported below is one T cell receptor (beta chain). Method: immunoSEQ multiplex PCR; TCRdb's copy keeps in-frame clones and lacks some. The sample holds a few hundred thousand clones, 65% to 90% seen once. This specimen belongs to a study of blood T cell repertoires in COVID-19. Overall study: Sources were T cells, B-cell-depleted T cells, or PBMCs; the material itself was cDNA or gDNA.

The CDR3 is 15 amino acids. CDR1 is MNHEY, CDR2 SMNVEV, per germline (reference sequence). V lost 5 bases, J lost 9 bases, and 20 bases lay in between. The specimen was peripheral blood. This chain uses TRBV27 with TRBJ2-1; a weak D match, TRBD2 (6 bases). This receptor was identified in a human donor in a cohort sampled during active COVID-19. This CDR3 is CASSKGTTGRGEQFF. For the CDR3, the DNA is TGTGCCAGCAGTAAGGGGACCACGGGGCGGGGTGAGCAGTTCTTC.